This T cell receptor (beta chain) was captured by sequencing in a study of cytomegalovirus exposure and HLA in healthy donors. Study-wide results and limits: Later analysis identified several of the most significant clusters that appeared linked to common viral pathogens.

Trimming shortened V by 5 bases and J by 2 bases, and 10 bases separated the two germline ends. This CDR3 region has 13 residues. CDR1 and CDR2 from the germline V gene are SNHLY and FYNNEI. As concerns this clone: Its target is unknown.

The primer mix had 60 Vbeta and 13 Jbeta primers. Data came from immunoSEQ multiplex PCR; TCRdb stores just in-frame clones and leaves some out. The sample yields roughly 160,000 clones, around 85% seen once. This clonotype was sampled from a boy between 2 and 10 years old in good health and CMV-seronegative. Sequenced material: PBMCs. The chain carries TRBV2 and TRBJ2-7; no clear D. In nucleotides, the CDR3 is TGTGCCAGCAGTCTAAGTCTCCCCTACGAGCAGTACTTC. Protein sequence: CASSLSLPYEQYF. The full variable domain, completed using reference TRBV2 and TRBJ2-7, is EPEVTQTPSHQVTQMGQEVILRCVPISNHLYFYWYRQILGQKVEFLVSFYNNEISEKSEIFDDQFSVERPDGSNFTLKIRSTKLEDSAMYFCASSLSLPYEQYFGPGTRLTVT.